A selection of T cell receptor beta chains follows, all from one sample in a study of cytomegalovirus exposure and HLA in healthy donors. Clones were sequenced by immunoSEQ multiplex PCR, and TCRdb holds only the in-frame ones, with some missing. The sample holds 100,000 or so clones, about 13% seen once. The source material was PBMCs. The receptors originated from a man aged 35-49 years in good health and CMV-seropositive. Both conserved end residues are part of each CDR3. D genes are given only for firm matches. Size values are once, few and many counts, or a class for expanded clones, and some rows have none.

v_call	clone_size	j_call	d_call	cdr3_aa	cdr3_nt
TRBV7-9	NA	TRBJ1-1	NA	CASNQQGSMNTEAFF	TGTGCCAGCAACCAGCAAGGGAGCATGAACACTGAAGCTTTCTTT
TRBV28	once	TRBJ2-7	NA	CASSLAGRGNEQYF	TGTGCCAGCAGTTTAGCCGGACGAGGGAACGAGCAGTACTTC
TRBV14	few	TRBJ2-7	TRBD2	CASSQVTSGEQYF	TGTGCCAGCAGCCAAGTGACTAGCGGCGAGCAGTACTTC
TRBV10-3	NA	TRBJ2-7	TRBD2	CAISEKKLAGSSYEQYF	TGTGCCATCAGTGAGAAGAAACTAGCGGGAAGCTCCTACGAGCAGTACTTC
TRBV5-1	NA	TRBJ2-2	TRBD2	CASRILAAPRSGELFF	TGCGCCAGCAGGATACTAGCGGCCCCTAGGAGCGGGGAGCTGTTTTTT
TRBV4-2	few	TRBJ2-3	TRBD2	CASSQMEGGAGADTQYF	TGTGCCAGCAGCCAAATGGAGGGGGGAGCGGGAGCGGATACGCAGTATTTT
TRBV5-1	few	TRBJ1-2	NA	CASSERVNTPNYGYTF	TGCGCCAGCAGCGAACGTGTAAACACACCCAACTATGGCTACACCTTC
TRBV27	few	TRBJ2-3	NA	CASSSQILDTQYF	TGTGCCAGCAGTTCCCAGATCTTAGATACGCAGTATTTT
TRBV25-1	few	TRBJ1-1	NA	CASSTTGNTEAFF	TGTGCCAGCAGTACAACAGGTAACACTGAAGCTTTCTTT
TRBV7-3	few	TRBJ2-1	NA	CASSLSGVDNEQFF	TGTGCCAGCAGCTTATCCGGGGTGGACAATGAGCAGTTCTTC
TRBV5-6	NA	TRBJ1-1	NA	CASSLGGTRRF	TGTGCCAGCAGCTTGGGAGGGACAAGAAGGTTT
TRBV7-2	NA	TRBJ2-7	NA	CASSLVASEQYF	TGTGCCAGCAGCTTGGTTGCGTCCGAGCAGTACTTC
TRBV29-1	few	TRBJ1-2	NA	CSAGGLDYGYTF	TGCAGCGCCGGGGGACTAGACTATGGCTACACCTTC
TRBV5-4	NA	TRBJ2-7	TRBD1	CASSLAGTGGYEQYF	TGTGCCAGCAGCTTGGCGGGGACAGGGGGATACGAGCAGTACTTC
TRBV7-6	few	TRBJ2-1	TRBD2	CASSSPTSGNALSEQFF	TGTGCCAGCAGCTCCCCCACTAGCGGGAACGCCCTGAGTGAGCAGTTCTTC
TRBV5-4	few	TRBJ2-3	NA	CASSSQGSTDTQYF	TGTGCCAGCAGCTCCCAGGGTAGCACAGATACGCAGTATTTT
TRBV30	NA	TRBJ1-2	NA	CAWTGGFSYGYTF	TGTGCCTGGACGGGAGGGTTCAGCTATGGCTACACCTTC
TRBV25-1	few	TRBJ2-1	TRBD1	CASSESTGQGRYNEQFF	TGTGCCAGCAGTGAAAGTACCGGACAGGGGCGTTACAATGAGCAGTTCTTC
TRBV28	NA	TRBJ1-1	TRBD1	CASIPMDRGQGTEAFF	TGTGCCAGCATCCCCATGGACAGGGGGCAAGGTACTGAAGCTTTCTTT
TRBV11-3	NA	TRBJ2-2	TRBD1	CASSRDRGRNELFF	TGTGCCAGCAGCAGAGACAGGGGTCGGAATGAGCTGTTTTTT
TRBV7-9	NA	TRBJ2-3	NA	CASSPRDTHTQYF	TGTGCCAGCAGCCCCCGGGACACCCATACGCAGTATTTT
TRBV2	NA	TRBJ1-2	NA	CASSERGYYGYTF	TGTGCCAGCAGTGAACGAGGATACTATGGCTACACCTTC
TRBV21-1	few	TRBJ2-1	NA	CASTQGGNEQFF	TGTGCCAGCACCCAGGGGGGCAATGAGCAGTTCTTC
TRBV15	NA	TRBJ2-2	TRBD2	CATSRVGLAGARRDTGELFF	TGTGCCACCAGCAGGGTTGGACTAGCGGGAGCTCGGCGGGACACCGGGGAGCTGTTTTTT
TRBV15	few	TRBJ1-1	NA	CATSRDIVNTEAFF	TGTGCCACCAGCAGAGATATCGTAAACACTGAAGCTTTCTTT
TRBV7-3	NA	TRBJ1-1	NA	CASSLTDDTLKAFF	TGTGCCAGCAGCTTAACTGACGACACGTTGAAAGCTTTCTTT